One TCR beta chain is described in this entry. Produced via immunoSEQ multiplex PCR; TCRdb's table is partial and in-frame only. The repertoire holds 100,000 to 150,000 clones, with approximately 80% as singletons. The data stem from a study of blood T cell repertoires in COVID-19. Study overall: Acute and convalescent COVID-19 samples came from the United States, Italy and Spain.

The sequenced sample consisted of peripheral blood. The sequence was collected from an older woman with acute or convalescent COVID-19.

The CDR3 here is CASSRQGQVNTEAFF. Here the CDR3 DNA reads TGTGCCAGCAGTCGACAGGGCCAAGTGAACACTGAAGCTTTCTTT. The genes are TRBV3-1 (or the pseudogene TRBV3-2) and TRBJ1-1; 7 bases are a match to TRBD1. The CDR3 sequence is 15 residues long. The germline V gene encodes CDR1 LGHDT and CDR2 YNNKEL (reference sequence). V shed 6 bases and J 0 bases; nucleotides not matched to a gene: 7.